What follows are 9 T cell receptor beta chains derived from one specimen sequenced in a study of early T cells in non-severe SARS-CoV-2 infection. A single record per CDR3 protein comes from TCRdb applying MiXCR to the 5' RACE reads. This sample has 70,000 to 90,000 distinct CDR3 sequences; 15% occur once, and the top ten carry around 5.4%. Sequenced: whole blood. These receptors were taken from an adult who was a healthcare worker with PCR-confirmed SARS-CoV-2 infection or an uninfected control (not recorded which).

The rearrangement uses TRBV20-1 and TRBJ2-1; D is unclear. V shed 1 base and J shed 2 bases, with 6 bases lying between them. In germline, CDR1 is DFQATT, CDR2 SNEGSKA (reference sequence). The CDR3 is 13 amino acids. The DNA of the CDR3 is TGCAGTGCTAGAGGTACTCCCTACAATGAGCAGTTCTTC. Translated: CSARGTPYNEQFF.

There are a few counts of this clonotype. The chain carries TRBV6-5 and TRBJ2-7, with D possibly matching TRBD2 (7 bases). Deletions cut 6 bases from V and 4 bases from J, with 25 bases between. CDR1 and CDR2 from the germline V gene are MNHEY and SVGAGI. The CDR3 has 17 amino acids. The CDR3 spells CASSRGPRQSGKYEQYF. Written as DNA, the CDR3 is TGTGCCAGCAGCCGGGGGCCACGCCAGAGCGGGAAGTACGAGCAGTACTTC.

The chain carries TRBV11-2 and TRBJ2-3; D not resolved. The germline V and J ends were trimmed by 5 bases and 4 bases, with 13 bases remaining between them. The CDR3 loop spans 14 amino acids. The germline V gene encodes CDR1 SGHAT and CDR2 FQNNGV. The CDR3, as DNA: TGTGCCAGCAGCCCACGACCCTTCGCAGATACGCAGTATTTT. Translated, it gives CASSPRPFADTQYF.

This clonotype was detected only a few times. The chain links TRBV5-6 to TRBJ1-2; 7 bases line up with TRBD1. Germline V gives CDR1 SGHDT, CDR2 YYEEEE. This CDR3 is built from 13 residues. Germline trimming cut 3 bases from V and 4 bases from J; bases unmatched to any gene: 3. CDR3 region: CASSSPGGYGYTF. The CDR3 nucleotides are TGTGCCAGCAGCTCGCCAGGGGGCTATGGCTACACCTTC. Variable domain in full (rest from reference TRBV5-6 and TRBJ1-2): DAGVTQSPTHLIKTRGQQVTLRCSPKSGHDTVSWYQQALGQGPQFIFQYYEEEERQRGNFPDRFSGHQFPNYSSELNVNALLLGDSALYLCASSSPGGYGYTFGSGTRLTVV.

The V and J genes are TRBV28 and TRBJ2-7; D possibly corresponds to TRBD1 (6 bases). CDR3 length equals 14 residues. Germline loops: CDR1 MDHEN, CDR2 SYDVKM. Trimming shortened V by 0 bases and J by 6 bases, and 12 bases separated the two germline ends. CDR3 bases: TGTGCCAGCAGTTTATGGGGGGCGCAGGTCGAGCAGTACTTC. It translates to CASSLWGAQVEQYF.

The chain is built from TRBV12-3 or TRBV12-4 and TRBJ1-1, with D possibly TRBD1 on 5 matching bases. The V and J ends lost 7 bases and 1 base respectively, with 16 bases between them. There are 15 residues in the CDR3. The CDR3 nucleotides are TGTGCCAGCACGGGGCCACAGACGACGAACACTGAAGCTTTCTTT. Protein sequence: CASTGPQTTNTEAFF.

J is TRBJ2-1 and V is TRBV5-1; tentatively, D is TRBD1 or TRBD2 (5 bases each). Trimming removed 0 bases at V and 5 bases at J, with 12 bases between. Germline V gene sequence: CDR1 SGHRS, CDR2 YFSETQ. This CDR3 contains 15 residues. CDR3 loop: CASSLEGTRDNEQFF. The CDR3, as DNA: TGCGCCAGCAGCTTGGAAGGGACCCGAGACAATGAGCAGTTCTTC.

The genes are TRBV18 and TRBJ1-2, with D uncertain. This CDR3 region has 13 residues. The V gene lost 3 bases and the J gene lost 2 bases, with 7 bases spanning the gap. Germline lookup yields CDR1 KGHSH and CDR2 LQKENI. CDR3 sequence: CASSPTENYGYTF. Here the CDR3 DNA reads TGTGCCAGCTCACCGACGGAGAACTATGGCTACACCTTC. The complete variable domain, with remaining parts taken from reference TRBV18 and TRBJ1-2, reads NAGVMQNPRHLVRRRGQEARLRCSPMKGHSHVYWYRQLPEEGLKFMVYLQKENIIDESGMPKERFSAEFPKEGPSILRIQQVVRGDSAAYFCASSPTENYGYTFGSGTRLTVV.

This clonotype was seen more than once but under ten times. The chain uses TRBV5-1 and TRBJ2-3; TRBD1 agrees at 7 bases. The junction had 8 bases not matched to a gene; V was cut back by 0 bases and J by 4 bases. Germline V gene lookup returns CDR1 SGHRS and CDR2 YFSETQ. The length of the CDR3 is 16 residues. The CDR3 DNA follows: TGCGCCAGCAGCTTGGCCGAGACAGGGCACGCAGATACGCAGTATTTT. This encodes CASSLAETGHADTQYF.